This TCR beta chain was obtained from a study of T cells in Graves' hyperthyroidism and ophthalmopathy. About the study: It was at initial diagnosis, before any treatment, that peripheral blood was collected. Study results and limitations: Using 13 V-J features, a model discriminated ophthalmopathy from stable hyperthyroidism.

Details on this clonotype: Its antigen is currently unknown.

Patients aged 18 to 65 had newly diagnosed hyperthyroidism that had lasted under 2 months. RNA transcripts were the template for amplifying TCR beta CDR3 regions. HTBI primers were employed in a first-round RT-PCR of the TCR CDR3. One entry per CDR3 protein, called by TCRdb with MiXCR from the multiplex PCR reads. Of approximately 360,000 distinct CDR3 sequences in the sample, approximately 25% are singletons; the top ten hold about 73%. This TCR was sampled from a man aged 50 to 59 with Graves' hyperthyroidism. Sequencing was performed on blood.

The CDR3 region is CASSQDLSASYGYTF. In nucleotides, the CDR3 is TGCGCCAGCAGCCAAGATCTATCAGCCTCCTATGGCTACACCTTC. This sequence joins TRBV4-1 and TRBJ1-2; the D is unclear. In germline, CDR1 is MGHRA, CDR2 YSYEKL. Deletions cut 0 bases from V and 4 bases from J, with 12 bases between. The CDR3 runs to 15 residues.